Listed here are 28 T cell receptor beta chains from one sample, sequenced in a study of CD8 T cells in ankylosing spondylitis. Using its own MiXCR run on the 5' RACE reads, TCRdb lists one record per CDR3 protein. Among a few hundred thousand distinct CDR3 sequences listed, more than 20% were seen once. These receptors are not linked to any known antigen. Study outcomes and limitations: Apparently characteristic of ankylosing spondylitis blood was a TCR beta motif (about eight highly homologous variants).

Sequencing was done on a sample of blood, either unsorted or a sorted T cell fraction (not recorded which). All receptors derive from a male donor with ankylosing spondylitis.

This clonotype turned up a few times. The V and J genes are TRBV7-8 and TRBJ2-5, with TRBD1 as a possible D gene (7 bases). The CDR3 is 16 residues long. Per the germline V gene, CDR1 is SGHVS and CDR2 is FQNEAQ. V was clipped by 7 bases and J by 5 bases, with 23 bases between them. The CDR3 protein is CASIRGPGGLPETQYF. The CDR3, as DNA: TGTGCCAGCATACGAGGACCAGGGGGACTTCCCGAGACCCAGTACTTC.

This clonotype appeared once. The CDR3 loop reads CSATVGLLYNEQFF. CDR3 coding DNA: TGCAGTGCTACAGTGGGGCTTCTCTACAATGAGCAGTTCTTC. The chain employs TRBV20-1 and TRBJ2-1; possibly TRBD1 for D (5 bases). CDR3 length: 14 residues. The germline V gene has CDR1 DFQATT and CDR2 SNEGSKA (reference sequence). The V end lost 4 bases, the J end lost 3 bases, and 13 bases lay between the germline ends.

The chain links TRBV20-1 to TRBJ2-7; 10 bases are shared with TRBD2. V lost 6 bases, J lost 4 bases, and 12 bases stayed unmatched. This CDR3 contains 15 residues. The germline CDR1 and CDR2 sequences are DFQATT and SNEGSKA (reference sequence). Written as DNA, the CDR3 is TGCAGTGCCCCCCCCGAAGCGGGAGGGCGTTACGAGCAGTACTTC. Translation: CSAPPEAGGRYEQYF.

This clonotype was picked up a small number of times. V is TRBV6-6 and J is TRBJ1-1; D is unresolved. There are 13 residues in the CDR3. V shed 8 bases and J shed 0 bases, with 10 bases lying between them. The germline CDR1 and CDR2 sequences are MNHNY and SVGAGI (reference sequence). The CDR3 loop reads CASGRKLNTEAFF. DNA for the CDR3: TGTGCCAGCGGCAGGAAACTGAACACTGAAGCTTTCTTT.

This chain uses TRBV10-3 with TRBJ1-2; TRBD1 aligns across 8 bases. The V and J ends lost 7 bases and 4 bases, in that order; junction bases with no gene match: 8. Germline-derived CDR1 and CDR2 are ENHRY and SYGVKD. There are 14 residues in the CDR3. CDR3 sequence (DNA): TGTGCCATCACCGCGGACAGGGCCCTCTATGGCTACACCTTC. Its protein is CAITADRALYGYTF.

There are a few counts of this clonotype. The CDR3 sequence: CSVDGTGGTYGYTF. The CDR3 bases are TGCAGCGTTGACGGGACAGGGGGAACCTATGGCTACACCTTC. This sequence joins TRBV29-1 and TRBJ1-2; TRBD1 agrees at 11 bases. The CDR3 consists of 14 residues. V lost 3 bases to trimming and J lost 4 bases; unmatched junction nucleotides: 4. Germline lookup yields CDR1 SQVTM and CDR2 ANQGSEA.

This sequence joins TRBV20-1 and TRBJ2-3; maybe TRBD2 (5 bases). Per germline, CDR1 DFQATT and CDR2 SNEGSKA (reference sequence). V was cut by 5 bases and J by 0 bases, with 6 bases left in between. CDR3 length: 12 residues. The CDR3 coding sequence is TGCAGTGCTGCGGGTAGCACAGATACGCAGTATTTT. Translation: CSAAGSTDTQYF.

The chain has TRBV10-1 and TRBJ1-1, with D possibly being TRBD1 (6 bases). The CDR3 contains 15 residues. The V end was cut by 0 bases, the J end by 0 bases, with 8 bases between. Germline CDR1 is WNHNN and CDR2 is SYGVQD (reference sequence). CDR3 DNA sequence: TGCGCCAGCAGTGAGTCAGGACAGCTGAACACTGAAGCTTTCTTT. It codes for CASSESGQLNTEAFF.

This clonotype occurred a few times. J is TRBJ2-1 and V is TRBV5-1, with 8 bases aligning to TRBD2. The V gene's germline CDR1 is SGHRS and CDR2 YFSETQ. V dropped 2 bases and J dropped 7; count of bases not matched to a gene: 5. CDR3 length equals 14 residues. CDR3 loop: CASSFTSSGNEQFF. The CDR3 DNA reads as TGCGCCAGCAGCTTTACGTCTAGCGGGAATGAGCAGTTCTTC.

The chain joins TRBV6-1 to TRBJ2-5; D may be TRBD1 or TRBD2 (5 bases each). The CDR3 loop spans 15 amino acids. Trimming pared 6 bases from V and 4 bases from J, leaving 18 bases between. Germline V gene data show CDR1 as MNHNS and CDR2 as SASEGT. DNA of the CDR3: TGTGCCAGCAGGGGTACCCGGGGCTTTGGAGAGACCCAGTACTTC. Translating it yields CASRGTRGFGETQYF.

This clonotype was recorded once. V usage is TRBV28 and J usage is TRBJ2-1, with TRBD2 matching 9 bases. Trimming at V came to 6 bases and at J to 10 bases, leaving 13 bases not matched to a gene. Germline CDR1 reads MDHEN; CDR2 reads SYDVKM. The CDR3 consists of 15 residues. This CDR3 is CASSPVGSGSGEQFF. The CDR3 DNA reads TGTGCCAGCAGCCCCGTGGGTAGCGGGAGTGGGGAGCAGTTCTTC.

The chain joins TRBV14 to TRBJ2-7, with D perhaps matching TRBD1 (6 bases). Trimming removed 7 bases from V and 7 bases from J, with 20 bases in between. Germline V CDR1 and CDR2: SGHDN, FVKESK. This CDR3 comprises 14 residues. The CDR3 bases are TGTGCCAGCACACACGGGACATCGTCGCGGGAGCAGTACTTC. Translating gives CASTHGTSSREQYF.

The V gene is TRBV5-1, the J gene TRBJ2-7, with TRBD1 matching 8 bases. This CDR3 has 13 residues. Per the germline V gene, CDR1 is SGHRS and CDR2 is YFSETQ. The V segment lost 5 bases and the J segment 1 base; nucleotides outside the gene matches: 2. CDR3 DNA sequence: TGCGCCAGCAGACAGGGGGAATCCTACGAGCAGTACTTC. It translates to CASRQGESYEQYF.

V and J are TRBV7-3 and TRBJ2-2, with TRBD1 matching 9 bases. The V segment lost 0 bases and the J segment 6 bases; nucleotides outside the gene matches: 5. Germline V gene lookup returns CDR1 SGHTA and CDR2 FQGTGA. This CDR3 region has 16 residues. The CDR3 sequence: CASSLTGQGFAGELFF. As DNA, the CDR3 is TGTGCCAGCAGCTTAACGGGACAGGGCTTCGCCGGGGAGCTGTTTTTT.

The chain employs TRBV4-3 and TRBJ2-7, with D uncertain. Germline CDR1 LGHNA, CDR2 YSLEER. The germline V and J ends were trimmed by 0 bases and 2 bases, with 11 bases remaining between them. This CDR3 comprises 15 residues. CDR3 coding DNA: TGCGCCAGCAGCCAAGATTGGACGGTGACCTACGAGCAGTACTTC. This sequence encodes CASSQDWTVTYEQYF.

The chain employs TRBV7-9 and TRBJ2-1; no reliable D call. The CDR3 loop spans 12 amino acids. The V and J ends lost 1 base and 14 bases respectively, with 12 bases between them. Germline CDR1 and CDR2: SEHNR and FQNEAQ (reference sequence). DNA for the CDR3: TGTGCCAGCAGCTTAGAAGTCAAGGAGAAGTTCTTC. Amino acids: CASSLEVKEKFF.

The rearrangement links TRBV7-2 to TRBJ1-1; no definite D call. Per the germline V gene, CDR1 is SGHTA and CDR2 is FQGNSA. The CDR3 extends over 14 amino acids. V was cut by 4 bases and J by 6 bases, with 15 bases left in between. CDR3 nucleotide sequence: TGTGCCAGCAGCTCGAAAGATTGGGTCGCTGAAGCTTTCTTT. This gives the protein CASSSKDWVAEAFF.

The rearrangement links TRBV20-1 to TRBJ1-5; TRBD1 aligns across 10 bases. There are 16 residues in the CDR3. Germline CDR1 and CDR2: DFQATT and SNEGSKA (reference sequence). With V trimmed by 8 bases and J by 6 bases, 16 bases remained unmatched. The CDR3 region is CSTSPLTGGLSQPQHF. DNA of the CDR3: TGCAGTACCTCTCCTCTGACAGGGGGCTTGAGTCAGCCCCAGCATTTT.

A few counts support this clonotype. This CDR3 is CASSEGQGLGNQPQHF. The CDR3 region has the DNA TGTGCCAGCAGTGAAGGACAGGGTCTGGGCAATCAGCCCCAGCATTTT. The J gene is TRBJ1-5, the V gene TRBV6-1, with 7 bases aligning to TRBD1. CDR1 and CDR2 from the germline V gene are MNHNS and SASEGT. CDR3 length equals 16 residues. With 1 base clipped from V and 2 bases from J, the junction kept 5 bases outside the gene matches.

The chain is built from TRBV7-3 and TRBJ2-1; 10 bases are shared with TRBD2. CDR1 is SGHTA, CDR2 FQGTGA, per germline. The CDR3 runs to 14 residues. Losses at the gene ends were 5 bases for V and 9 bases for J; bases not matched to a gene: 7. For the CDR3, the DNA is TGTGCCAGCAGCCGACTAGCGGGCCCGAGTGAGCAGTTCTTC. Its translation: CASSRLAGPSEQFF. Combining the CDR3 with reference TRBV7-3 and TRBJ2-1 gives the whole variable domain GAGVSQTPSNKVTEKGKYVELRCDPISGHTALYWYRQSLGQGPEFLIYFQGTGAADDSGLPNDRFFAVRPEGSVSTLKIQRTERGDSAVYLCASSRLAGPSEQFFGPGTRLTVL.

The genes are TRBV6-5 and TRBJ1-5; unclear D gene. Deletions cut 2 bases from V and 4 bases from J, with 12 bases between. Per germline, CDR1 MNHEY and CDR2 SVGAGI. The CDR3 is 15 residues long. CDR3 region: CASSYEAAGNQPQHF. In DNA, the CDR3 is TGTGCCAGCAGTTACGAGGCAGCGGGTAATCAGCCCCAGCATTTT.

The chain recombines TRBV6-5 with TRBJ2-1; unclear D gene. This CDR3 has 15 amino acids. With 3 bases removed from V and 3 bases from J, the gap between germline ends came to 12 bases. Germline V CDR1 and CDR2: MNHEY, SVGAGI. In nucleotides, the CDR3 is TGTGCCAGCAGTTATAATTTCCAGGTCTACAATGAGCAGTTCTTC. It encodes CASSYNFQVYNEQFF.

The gene calls are TRBV5-1 and TRBJ2-1, with 8 bases lining up with TRBD1. The CDR3 is made up of 15 amino acids. Trimming took 4 bases from V and 6 from J; bases not matched to a gene: 9. Germline V gene sequence: CDR1 SGHRS, CDR2 YFSETQ. CDR3 sequence: CASSKGQEGSNEQFF. CDR3 coding DNA: TGCGCCAGCAGCAAGGGACAGGAGGGCTCCAATGAGCAGTTCTTC.

The chain links TRBV18 to TRBJ2-7; 11 nucleotides line up with TRBD1. The V and J ends lost 5 bases and 3 bases, in that order; junction bases with no gene match: 6. Looked up from germline, CDR1 is KGHSH and CDR2 is LQKENI. This CDR3 is 15 amino acids long. The CDR3 DNA reads as TGTGCCAGCTCAGCCCTCGGGACAGGGGGCTACGAGCAGTACTTC. It specifies CASSALGTGGYEQYF. The entire variable domain, with the rest obtained from reference TRBV18 and TRBJ2-7, is as follows: NAGVMQNPRHLVRRRGQEARLRCSPMKGHSHVYWYRQLPEEGLKFMVYLQKENIIDESGMPKERFSAEFPKEGPSILRIQQVVRGDSAAYFCASSALGTGGYEQYFGPGTRLTVT.

The chain links TRBV5-1 to TRBJ2-2; 14 nucleotides agree with TRBD2. Trimming cost V 4 bases and J 3 bases; bases outside gene matches: 11. The length of the CDR3 is 19 residues. Looked up from germline, CDR1 is SGHRS and CDR2 is YFSETQ. DNA of the CDR3: TGCGCCAGCAGCGGGAGACTAGCGGGAGGGCCGATGGACACCGGGGAGCTGTTTTTT. This translates into CASSGRLAGGPMDTGELFF.

The chain employs TRBV20-1 and TRBJ2-1; D uncertain. Between the trimmed V and J ends, which lost 3 bases and 5 bases, there was a span of 14 bases. Germline V gene sequence: CDR1 DFQATT, CDR2 SNEGSKA (reference sequence). The CDR3 is 14 residues long. CDR3: CSASGGGWDNEQFF. The CDR3 DNA is TGCAGTGCTAGCGGTGGTGGGTGGGACAATGAGCAGTTCTTC.

The J gene is TRBJ1-4, the V gene TRBV6-5; D unresolved. The CDR3 covers 15 residues. The germline V gene has CDR1 MNHEY and CDR2 SVGAGI. Deletions cut 1 base from V and 3 bases from J, with 9 bases between. The CDR3 DNA sequence: TGTGCCAGCAGTTACTGGGGAGGTTCTAATGAAAAACTGTTTTTT. Residues: CASSYWGGSNEKLFF.

This clonotype was found a few times. This rearrangement joins TRBV5-1 to TRBJ2-3, with D unclear. The CDR3 sequence is 15 residues long. The V end was cut by 0 bases, the J end by 0 bases, with 8 bases between. Germline V gives CDR1 SGHRS, CDR2 YFSETQ. The CDR3 region has the DNA TGCGCCAGCAGCTTGGTGGTCGGGAGCACAGATACGCAGTATTTT. Translated, it gives CASSLVVGSTDTQYF.